A single sample is the source of the 27 T cell receptor beta chains below, sequenced in a study of blood T cell repertoires in COVID-19. Method: immunoSEQ multiplex PCR; TCRdb's copy keeps in-frame clones and lacks some. Of under 150,000 clones detected, around 77% appear once; the ten largest clones hold less than 14%. The sequencing sample was made of peripheral blood. These receptors all come from a human donor in a cohort sampled during active COVID-19.

V gene TRBV12-5 combines with J gene TRBJ2-1; 10 bases align to TRBD2. Germline lookup yields CDR1 LGHNT and CDR2 FRNRAP. The CDR3 length is 17 residues. J lost 7 bases, V lost 1 base, and 10 bases had no gene match. DNA of the CDR3: TGTGCTAGTGGTTTGGCCCCAGCGGGGGGGCCGTTGAATGAGCAGTTCTTC. Translating it yields CASGLAPAGGPLNEQFF.

This chain connects TRBV11-2 to TRBJ1-4; D not resolved. V gave up 1 base and J gave up 7 bases, with 16 bases separating them. Germline loops: CDR1 SGHAT, CDR2 FQNNGV. The CDR3 is 16 residues long. The CDR3 loop reads CASSLVQTQAGEKLFF. As DNA, the CDR3 is TGTGCCAGCAGCTTAGTCCAAACCCAGGCAGGTGAAAAACTGTTTTTT.

V is TRBV7-9 and J is TRBJ1-5, with a tentative D call TRBD1 (5 bases). CDR1 and CDR2 from the germline V gene are SEHNR and FQNEAQ (reference sequence). The CDR3 sequence is 16 residues long. Trimming left V 1 base short and J 2 bases short, with 12 bases between. In nucleotides, the CDR3 is TGTGCCAGCAGCTTAGGAGGCAGGGTGGGCAATCAGCCCCAGCATTTT. It is translated as CASSLGGRVGNQPQHF.

This chain connects TRBV5-1 to TRBJ1-2, with 11 bases aligning to TRBD1. This CDR3 is built from 14 residues. V shed 4 bases and J 6 bases; nucleotides not matched to a gene: 5. From germline, CDR1 is SGHRS and CDR2 YFSETQ. The CDR3 spells CASSADRGRDGYTF. As DNA, the CDR3 is TGCGCCAGCAGCGCGGACAGGGGGCGGGATGGCTACACCTTC.

This clone was picked up a small number of times. V usage is TRBV4-1 and J usage is TRBJ1-6; TRBD1 agrees at 7 bases. Losses at the gene ends were 3 bases for V and 8 bases for J; bases not matched to a gene: 7. The germline V gene encodes CDR1 MGHRA and CDR2 YSYEKL. The CDR3 covers 15 residues. The CDR3 DNA reads as TGCGCCAGCAGCCAGGAAGTAACAGGGGATTCACCCCTCCACTTT. As protein: CASSQEVTGDSPLHF.

The chain employs TRBV7-9 and TRBJ1-1; the D gene is possibly TRBD1 (5 bases). The CDR3 consists of 15 residues. In germline, CDR1 is SEHNR, CDR2 FQNEAQ (reference sequence). V lost 0 bases and J 2 bases, leaving 10 bases between the germline ends. CDR3 sequence: CASSLAQGLNTEAFF. The CDR3 DNA sequence: TGTGCCAGCAGCTTAGCGCAGGGCCTTAACACTGAAGCTTTCTTT.

The rearrangement joins TRBV5-6 to TRBJ2-5; 11 nucleotides agree with TRBD2. The CDR3 has 16 residues. The V gene's germline CDR1 is SGHDT and CDR2 YYEEEE. With V trimmed by 2 bases and J by 4 bases, 7 bases remained unmatched. The CDR3 nucleotides read TGTGCCAGCAGCTTCGGACTAGCGGGTGGGGGAGAGACCCAGTACTTC. Its protein product is CASSFGLAGGGETQYF. Supplemented by reference TRBV5-6 and TRBJ2-5, the full variable domain reads DAGVTQSPTHLIKTRGQQVTLRCSPKSGHDTVSWYQQALGQGPQFIFQYYEEEERQRGNFPDRFSGHQFPNYSSELNVNALLLGDSALYLCASSFGLAGGGETQYFGPGTRLLVL.

In its sample, this clone was seen many times. The V and J genes are TRBV19 and TRBJ2-3; 9 bases agree with TRBD1. The V gene's germline CDR1 is LNHDA and CDR2 SQIVND (reference sequence). Losses at the gene ends were 6 bases for V and 4 bases for J; bases not matched to a gene: 5. The CDR3 is 14 amino acids. The CDR3 DNA sequence: TGTGCCAGTAGCCCCGGGACAGGGTCAGATACGCAGTATTTT. As protein: CASSPGTGSDTQYF.

The V call is TRBV10-1, the J call TRBJ2-3, with D tentatively TRBD2 (5 bases). Trimming removed 4 bases at V and 6 bases at J, with 14 bases between. There are 14 residues in the CDR3. CDR1 and CDR2 from the germline V gene are WNHNN and SYGVQD (reference sequence). As DNA, the CDR3 is TGCGCCAGCAGTGCCGGGCGAACGGGGGATACGCAGTATTTT. Protein product: CASSAGRTGDTQYF.

CDR3 protein: CASIPQEGPTDTQYF. The CDR3 DNA follows: TGTGCCAGCATCCCTCAGGAGGGACCCACAGATACGCAGTATTTT. V is TRBV7-9 and J is TRBJ2-3, with D perhaps matching TRBD2 (6 bases). The length of the CDR3 is 15 residues. Germline CDR1 and CDR2: SEHNR and FQNEAQ (reference sequence). V was pared by 7 bases and J by 2 bases, with 16 bases between.

This clone has ten or more counts. The chain carries TRBV3-1 (or the pseudogene TRBV3-2) and TRBJ1-2; 10 nucleotides align to TRBD1. With 4 bases clipped from V and 6 bases from J, the junction kept 8 bases outside the gene matches. This CDR3 spans 15 amino acids. The germline V gene has CDR1 LGHDT and CDR2 YNNKEL (reference sequence). CDR3 DNA: TGTGCCAGCAGCCTCCGGGACAGGGGTTCGAATGGCTACACCTTC. Residues: CASSLRDRGSNGYTF.

V gene TRBV7-9 combines with J gene TRBJ1-4, with a possible D match to TRBD1 (6 bases). V was trimmed by 1 base and J by 5 bases, leaving 8 bases between them. CDR3 size: 14 residues. The germline gives CDR1 SEHNR, CDR2 FQNEAQ (reference sequence). This CDR3 is CASSLDRANEKLFF. The DNA for the CDR3 is TGTGCCAGCAGCTTAGACAGGGCCAATGAAAAACTGTTTTTT.

V gene TRBV10-3 combines with J gene TRBJ1-2; D not certain. The CDR3 extends over 13 amino acids. V lost 3 bases to trimming and J lost 0 bases, with 5 bases between them. CDR1 ENHRY and CDR2 SYGVKD come from the germline V gene. The CDR3 DNA follows: TGTGCCATCAGTGAACAGACTAACTATGGCTACACCTTC. Its protein product is CAISEQTNYGYTF.

This chain links TRBV5-4 with TRBJ1-1; 7 nucleotides match TRBD1. The CDR3 totals 13 residues. The junction had 4 bases not matched to a gene; V was cut back by 3 bases and J by 5 bases. The germline V gene has CDR1 SGHNT and CDR2 YYREEE (reference sequence). The CDR3 coding sequence is TGTGCCAGCAGCTCATGGGACAGAACTGAAGCTTTCTTT. This codes for CASSSWDRTEAFF. Full variable domain (remainder filled in from reference TRBV5-4 and TRBJ1-1): ETGVTQSPTHLIKTRGQQVTLRCSSQSGHNTVSWYQQALGQGPQFIFQYYREEENGRGNFPPRFSGLQFPNYSSELNVNALELDDSALYLCASSSWDRTEAFFGQGTRLTVV.

The V call is TRBV5-1, the J call TRBJ2-7; 7 bases agree with TRBD1. V trimming: 7 bases; J trimming: 3 bases; junction bases outside the gene matches: 13. Germline CDR1 and CDR2: SGHRS and YFSETQ. The CDR3 has 15 residues. The CDR3 DNA sequence: TGCGCCAGCGCCCACGACGGACAGGATCTCTACGAGCAGTACTTC. Amino acid sequence: CASAHDGQDLYEQYF. The whole variable domain, filled in from reference TRBV5-1 and TRBJ2-7, reads KAGVTQTPRYLIKTRGQQVTLSCSPISGHRSVSWYQQTPGQGLQFLFEYFSETQRNKGNFPGRFSGRQFSNSRSEMNVSTLELGDSALYLCASAHDGQDLYEQYFGPGTRLTVT.

This clone has only a few counts. The CDR3 DNA reads TGCGCCAGCAGCTTGTACAGGGCCACCTCTGGAAACACCATATATTTT. Translation gives CASSLYRATSGNTIYF. This chain uses TRBV5-1 with TRBJ1-3; D may be TRBD1 (6 bases). This CDR3 is 16 amino acids long. The germline V and J ends were trimmed by 1 base and 0 bases, with 11 bases remaining between them. Germline-derived CDR1 and CDR2 are SGHRS and YFSETQ.

CDR3 sequence reads: CASSFGEGAEAFF. In DNA, the CDR3 is TGTGCCAGCAGCTTCGGGGAGGGTGCTGAAGCTTTCTTT. The genes are TRBV5-4 and TRBJ1-1; D is undetermined. The V end lost 2 bases, the J end lost 6 bases, and 11 bases lay between the germline ends. Germline assignment: CDR1 SGHNT and CDR2 YYREEE (reference sequence). The CDR3 spans 13 residues.

The genes are TRBV6-6 and TRBJ2-7; tentatively, D is TRBD2 (6 bases). The CDR3 sequence is 15 residues long. V was pared by 0 bases and J by 2 bases, with 11 bases between. CDR1 and CDR2 from the germline V gene are MNHNY and SVGAGI (reference sequence). The CDR3 coding sequence is TGTGCCAGCAGTTACTCCCAGCGGGCAACCTACGAGCAGTACTTC. This encodes CASSYSQRATYEQYF.

The rearrangement links TRBV11-2 to TRBJ2-1, with TRBD2 matching over 7 bases. Germline V gene sequence: CDR1 SGHAT, CDR2 FQNNGV. Trimming at V came to 5 bases and at J to 7 bases, leaving 14 bases not matched to a gene. The CDR3 has 16 residues. CDR3 nucleotide sequence: TGTGCCAGCAGCCCACCACGGGGGGTCCGGGGGAATGAGCAGTTCTTC. Protein sequence: CASSPPRGVRGNEQFF.

The rearrangement joins TRBV5-6 to TRBJ2-3, with 14 bases fitting TRBD2. The CDR3 runs to 18 residues. Germline values: CDR1 SGHDT, CDR2 YYEEEE. V lost 1 base, J lost 0 bases, and 4 bases stayed unmatched. CDR3 region: CASSLWTSGGISTDTQYF. The CDR3 nucleotides read TGTGCCAGCAGCTTGTGGACTAGCGGGGGGATAAGCACAGATACGCAGTATTTT.

The V and J genes are TRBV30 and TRBJ2-7; TRBD2 matches at 8 bases. The trim removed 2 bases at V and 7 bases at J, leaving 10 bases unmatched. The germline CDR1 and CDR2 sequences are GTSNPN and SVGIG (reference sequence). The CDR3 has 14 residues. The CDR3 here is CAWSSLAASREQYF. For the CDR3, the DNA is TGTGCCTGGAGTTCACTAGCGGCCTCCCGGGAGCAGTACTTC.

The V call is TRBV12-3 or TRBV12-4, the J call TRBJ1-4; maybe TRBD1 (5 bases). CDR3 length: 13 amino acids. The V end was cut by 3 bases, the J end by 8 bases, with 10 bases between. CDR3 sequence reads: CASSFGAVEKLFF. The DNA for the CDR3 is TGTGCCAGCAGTTTTGGGGCAGTCGAAAAACTGTTTTTT.

V gene TRBV14 combines with J gene TRBJ1-1; a possible D gene is TRBD1 (5 bases). The CDR3 is 14 amino acids. Germline V lookup: CDR1 SGHDN, CDR2 FVKESK. The V end lost 4 bases, the J end lost 3 bases, and 12 bases lay between the germline ends. CDR3 sequence (DNA): TGTGCCAGCAGCCCTCGTCTAGGGGACACTGAAGCTTTCTTT. Residues: CASSPRLGDTEAFF.

This clone was counted between two and nine times. This chain uses TRBV27 with TRBJ2-7; D not certain. The CDR3 is 16 residues long. Germline CDR1 MNHEY, CDR2 SMNVEV (reference sequence). V lost 2 bases to trimming and J lost 0 bases, with 14 bases between them. In DNA form, the CDR3 reads TGTGCCAGCAGTTTAAACCCTGGGCAGGCCTCCTACGAGCAGTACTTC. It yields the protein CASSLNPGQASYEQYF.

This chain links TRBV7-9 with TRBJ1-5, with TRBD1 identical over 7 bases. The V gene end was trimmed by 5 bases and the J gene end by 7 bases; junction bases not matched to a gene: 8. This CDR3 has 14 amino acids. The germline V gene encodes CDR1 SEHNR and CDR2 FQNEAQ (reference sequence). DNA of the CDR3: TGTGCCAGCAGCGTCACAGGGGAAGGGCAGCCCCAGCATTTT. This codes for CASSVTGEGQPQHF.

This clone has more than one count but fewer than ten. The gene calls are TRBV19 and TRBJ1-4, with 9 positions matching TRBD1. V gave up 3 bases and J gave up 4 bases; unmatched junction bases: 3. Germline V gives CDR1 LNHDA, CDR2 SQIVND (reference sequence). The CDR3 is 15 amino acids. As DNA, the CDR3 is TGTGCCAGTAGTATCGGGACAGGGAATAATGAAAAACTGTTTTTT. Encoded protein: CASSIGTGNNEKLFF.

The chain has TRBV28 and TRBJ1-2, with a tentative D call TRBD1 (6 bases). V lost 7 bases and J lost 3, with 18 bases in between. The CDR3 totals 15 residues. Germline V gives CDR1 MDHEN, CDR2 SYDVKM. The CDR3 here is CASNSRGVLYYGYTF. DNA for the CDR3: TGTGCCAGCAACTCCAGGGGCGTACTCTACTATGGCTACACCTTC.